Following are 29 T cell receptor beta chains from one sample sequenced in a study of blood T cell repertoires in COVID-19. Assay used: immunoSEQ multiplex PCR; TCRdb lists only in-frame clones, some missing. The data contain approximately 360,000 clones, around 87% of them singletons. The sequencing sample was made of PBMCs or T cells enriched from blood (not recorded which). Source of these receptors: a man aged 40-50 years in a cohort exposed to, infected with or recovered from COVID-19 (not recorded which).

This chain links TRBV19 with TRBJ1-3; maybe TRBD1 (6 bases). The V and J ends lost 4 bases and 0 bases respectively, with 10 bases between them. CDR1 is LNHDA, CDR2 SQIVND, per germline (reference sequence). The CDR3 is 15 amino acids. CDR3 sequence: CASSTYRVSGNTIYF. In DNA, the CDR3 is TGTGCCAGTAGTACCTACAGGGTCTCTGGAAACACCATATATTTT.

The genes are TRBV11-2 and TRBJ2-3, with TRBD1 matching 9 bases. The CDR3 length is 17 residues. The germline V gene encodes CDR1 SGHAT and CDR2 FQNNGV. The junction had 13 bases not matched to a gene; V was cut back by 5 bases and J by 4 bases. The CDR3 DNA reads as TGTGCCAGCAGCGGCGCTCCGGGACAGGGATGGTCAGATACGCAGTATTTT. Translating gives CASSGAPGQGWSDTQYF.

The chain joins TRBV3-1 (or the pseudogene TRBV3-2) to TRBJ1-2; D not certain. Germline values: CDR1 LGHDT, CDR2 YNNKEL (reference sequence). V dropped 1 base and J dropped 1 base, with 10 bases sitting between them. The CDR3 has 15 residues. DNA for the CDR3: TGTGCCAGCAGCCAAGTTATCTCAGGTAACTATGGCTACACCTTC. As protein: CASSQVISGNYGYTF.

The genes are TRBV29-1 and TRBJ2-5, with D perhaps TRBD2 (6 bases). The germline V gene encodes CDR1 SQVTM and CDR2 ANQGSEA. Trimming left V 7 bases short and J 5 bases short, with 17 bases between. The CDR3 extends over 13 amino acids. CDR3 amino acids: CSARDSRRETQYF. CDR3 sequence (DNA): TGCAGCGCCCGGGACTCCCGGCGGGAGACCCAGTACTTC.

The genes are TRBV28 and TRBJ1-5; weak D call: TRBD1 (6 bases). V was shortened by 5 bases and J by 6 bases, with 8 bases between the two germline ends. The germline gives CDR1 MDHEN, CDR2 SYDVKM. This CDR3 is built from 12 residues. CDR3 in amino acids: CASSGGVQPQHF. In DNA, the CDR3 is TGTGCCAGCAGTGGGGGCGTTCAGCCCCAGCATTTT.

The rearrangement links TRBV18 to TRBJ2-3; weak D call: TRBD1 (6 bases). The CDR3 runs 14 residues. The V end lost 6 bases, the J end lost 2 bases, and 12 bases lay between the germline ends. Germline lookup yields CDR1 KGHSH and CDR2 LQKENI. CDR3 DNA: TGTGCCAGCTCGCCAGGGGCCTACACAGATACGCAGTATTTT. This translates into CASSPGAYTDTQYF.

The J gene is TRBJ2-5, the V gene TRBV18; TRBD2 aligns across 13 bases. This CDR3 has 16 residues. Germline loops: CDR1 KGHSH, CDR2 LQKENI. Trimming removed 3 bases from V and 3 bases from J; junction bases left unmatched: 4. The CDR3, as DNA: TGTGCCAGCTCACCGATAGGACTAGCGGGAGAAGAGACCCAGTACTTC. It yields the protein CASSPIGLAGEETQYF.

This clone was found once. This sequence joins TRBV5-4 and TRBJ2-5, with no clear D. The CDR3 covers 13 residues. Per germline, CDR1 SGHNT and CDR2 YYREEE (reference sequence). Trimming took 0 bases from V and 5 from J, leaving 8 bases between them. The CDR3, as DNA: TGTGCCAGCAGCTTGGACGCAGCGGAGACCCAGTACTTC. Its translation: CASSLDAAETQYF.

This rearrangement joins TRBV9 to TRBJ2-6; D gene unclear. The CDR3 is 15 residues long. CDR1 is SGDLS and CDR2 is YYNGEE in the germline V gene. V lost 1 base and J lost 0, with 5 bases in between. The CDR3 loop is CASSVTYSGANVLTF. For the CDR3, the DNA is TGTGCCAGCAGCGTAACTTACTCTGGGGCCAACGTCCTGACTTTC.

V usage is TRBV2 and J usage is TRBJ1-6; 8 bases line up with TRBD1. CDR1 is SNHLY and CDR2 is FYNNEI in the germline V gene. V lost 0 bases, J lost 7 bases, and 2 bases stayed unmatched. The CDR3 sequence is 15 residues long. The CDR3 DNA reads TGTGCCAGCAGTGAAGCGCGGACAGGGAATTCACCCCTCCACTTT. Translated, it gives CASSEARTGNSPLHF. Filled out from reference TRBV2 and TRBJ1-6, the complete variable domain reads EPEVTQTPSHQVTQMGQEVILRCVPISNHLYFYWYRQILGQKVEFLVSFYNNEISEKSEIFDDQFSVERPDGSNFTLKIRSTKLEDSAMYFCASSEARTGNSPLHFGNGTRLTVT.

A word on this clone: Mismatch with germline at one junction end may stem from a read error. This sequence joins TRBV15 and TRBJ1-2, with D unclear. CDR3 length equals 13 residues. CDR1 is LNHNV, CDR2 YYDKDF, per germline (reference sequence). The CDR3 here is CATSRERNYGYIF. CDR3 nucleotides: TGTGCCACCAGCAGAGAGAGGAACTATGGCTACATCTTC. Full variable domain (missing parts from reference TRBV15 and TRBJ1-2): DAMVIQNPRYQVTQFGKPVTLSCSQTLNHNVMYWYQQKSSQAPKLLFHYYDKDFNNEADTPDNFQSRRPNTSFCFLDIRSPGLGDTAMYLCATSRERNYGYIFGSGTRLTVV.

The chain recombines TRBV30 with TRBJ2-3; 13 nucleotides line up with TRBD2. The CDR3 is made up of 17 amino acids. The J segment lost 3 bases and the V segment lost 4 bases, leaving 10 bases of the junction unmatched. Germline CDR1 and CDR2: GTSNPN and SVGIG (reference sequence). The CDR3: CAWTSGLAGVSTDTQYF. The CDR3 DNA sequence: TGTGCCTGGACCTCAGGACTAGCGGGAGTTTCTACAGATACGCAGTATTTT. The variable domain in full, completed from reference TRBV30 and TRBJ2-3, reads SQTIHQWPATLVQPVGSPLSLECTVEGTSNPNLYWYRQAAGRGLQLLFYSVGIGQISSEVPQNLSASRPQDRQFILSSKKLLLSDSGFYLCAWTSGLAGVSTDTQYFGPGTRLTVL.

The chain carries TRBV7-6 and TRBJ2-1, with 9 bases lining up with TRBD2. Germline loops: CDR1 SGHVS, CDR2 FNYEAQ. This CDR3 comprises 15 residues. With 2 bases clipped from V and 3 bases from J, the junction kept 2 bases outside the gene matches. The CDR3 nucleotides read TGTGCCAGCAGCTTATCTAGCGGGATCTACAATGAGCAGTTCTTC. Its protein is CASSLSSGIYNEQFF.

The V call is TRBV5-1, the J call TRBJ1-2; 7 positions match TRBD1. The CDR3 length is 14 residues. Trimming at V came to 8 bases and at J to 0 bases, leaving 7 bases not matched to a gene. Germline V gene sequence: CDR1 SGHRS, CDR2 YFSETQ. The CDR3 coding sequence is TGCGCCAGTTCCGGGACAGTACCTAACTATGGCTACACCTTC. Protein: CASSGTVPNYGYTF.

The V and J genes are TRBV11-3 and TRBJ2-7; no firm D call. Germline values: CDR1 SGHNT, CDR2 YENEEA. The V end was cut by 1 base, the J end by 4 bases, with 8 bases between. The CDR3 sequence is 13 residues long. DNA for the CDR3: TGTGCCAGCAGCTTAGGGTACGGTTACGAGCAGTACTTC. As protein: CASSLGYGYEQYF. The full variable domain, in which reference TRBV11-3 and TRBJ2-7 provide the parts outside the CDR3, is EAGVVQSPRYKIIEKKQPVAFWCNPISGHNTLYWYLQNLGQGPELLIRYENEEAVDDSQLPKDRFSAERLKGVDSTLKIQPAELGDSAVYLCASSLGYGYEQYFGPGTRLTVT.

This clone was detected once. J is TRBJ2-2 and V is TRBV30, with D possibly matching TRBD2 (5 bases). CDR1 is GTSNPN and CDR2 is SVGIG in the germline V gene (reference sequence). The CDR3 runs 11 residues. CDR3 nucleotide sequence: TGTGCTGGGAGAGGGACCGGGGAGCTGTTTTTT. Its protein is CAGRGTGELFF.

The chain recombines TRBV6-5 with TRBJ2-7; tentative D call: TRBD1 (6 bases). Germline values: CDR1 MNHEY, CDR2 SVGAGI. This CDR3 has 15 residues. Trimming left V 5 bases short and J 4 bases short, with 18 bases between. CDR3 sequence reads: CASSRTPGQGYEQYF. In DNA form, the CDR3 reads TGTGCCAGCAGTCGAACCCCGGGACAAGGTTACGAGCAGTACTTC.

This clone was seen a handful of times. The gene calls are TRBV27 and TRBJ2-1; possible D gene TRBD1, 5 bases. The CDR3 consists of 16 residues. The germline gives CDR1 MNHEY, CDR2 SMNVEV (reference sequence). Trimming pared 4 bases from V and 0 bases from J, leaving 13 bases between. The CDR3: CASSSRVSPSYNEQFF. Here the CDR3 DNA reads TGTGCCAGCAGTTCCAGGGTCTCCCCCTCCTACAATGAGCAGTTCTTC.

The chain carries TRBV19 and TRBJ2-5; unclear D gene. This CDR3 is built from 12 residues. Germline V gene sequence: CDR1 LNHDA, CDR2 SQIVND (reference sequence). V lost 5 bases and J 5 bases, leaving 9 bases between the germline ends. This CDR3 is CASSHSRETQYF. The CDR3 nucleotides are TGTGCCAGTAGTCATTCTCGGGAGACCCAGTACTTC. Variable domain in full (rest from reference TRBV19 and TRBJ2-5): DGGITQSPKYLFRKEGQNVTLSCEQNLNHDAMYWYRQDPGQGLRLIYYSQIVNDFQKGDIAEGYSVSREKKESFPLTVTSAQKNPTAFYLCASSHSRETQYFGPGTRLLVL.

The chain couples TRBV25-1 to TRBJ2-3; 14 bases are shared with TRBD2. Germline CDR1 MGHDK, CDR2 SYGVNS. This CDR3 comprises 15 residues. V lost 10 bases and J lost 6; bases outside the gene matches: 9. The DNA of the CDR3 is TGTGCCACCGGGACTAGCGGGAGTCAATCGGATACGCAGTATTTT. Residues: CATGTSGSQSDTQYF. The whole variable domain, remainder taken from reference TRBV25-1 and TRBJ2-3, is EADIYQTPRYLVIGTGKKITLECSQTMGHDKMYWYQQDPGMELHLIHYSYGVNSTEKGDLSSESTVSRIRTEHFPLTLESARPSHTSQYLCATGTSGSQSDTQYFGPGTRLTVL.

This chain uses TRBV6-6 with TRBJ2-1, with D possibly matching TRBD2 (6 bases). V lost 2 bases to trimming and J lost 7 bases, with 6 bases between them. CDR1 and CDR2 from the germline V gene are MNHNY and SVGAGI (reference sequence). There are 12 residues in the CDR3. The CDR3 spells CASSYLANEQFF. CDR3 bases: TGTGCCAGCAGTTACCTAGCGAATGAGCAGTTCTTC.

The chain employs TRBV2 and TRBJ1-5; D is possibly TRBD1 (5 bases). Germline V gives CDR1 SNHLY, CDR2 FYNNEI. V lost 5 bases and J lost 2, with 7 bases in between. The CDR3 spans 13 residues. The CDR3 region has the DNA TGTGCCAGCAGTACGGGGGGCAATCAGCCCCAGCATTTT. Amino acids: CASSTGGNQPQHF.

The chain is built from TRBV27 and TRBJ1-6; no clear D. V lost 5 bases and J lost 9, with 17 bases in between. The CDR3 totals 15 residues. Germline lookup yields CDR1 MNHEY and CDR2 SMNVEV (reference sequence). CDR3 region: CASSLRASGGSPLHF. The CDR3 coding sequence is TGTGCCAGCAGTCTCCGGGCCTCGGGAGGTTCACCCCTCCACTTT.

With respect to this clone: In the same sample, other DNA sequences code for this CDR3. The chain joins TRBV30 to TRBJ1-5; TRBD1 might be the D (5 bases). CDR3 length: 13 amino acids. Germline CDR1 is GTSNPN and CDR2 is SVGIG (reference sequence). V lost 3 bases, J lost 1 base, and 7 bases lay in between. The CDR3 DNA is TGTGCCTGGAGCCCAGGGAGCAATCAGCCCCAGCATTTT. It is translated as CAWSPGSNQPQHF.

On this clone: Distinct nucleotide sequences in the sample also encode this CDR3. This chain links TRBV7-8 with TRBJ1-1; 8 bases fit TRBD1. V lost 5 bases to trimming and J lost 4 bases; unmatched junction nucleotides: 3. Per the germline V gene, CDR1 is SGHVS and CDR2 is FQNEAQ. There are 13 residues in the CDR3. CDR3 coding DNA: TGTGCCAGCAGCCTCACAGGGGGCACTGAAGCTTTCTTT. Translating it yields CASSLTGGTEAFF.

The chain joins TRBV19 to TRBJ2-1; 7 bases match TRBD2. The CDR3 contains 15 residues. The V and J ends lost 1 base and 2 bases, in that order; junction bases with no gene match: 2. Germline V gene lookup returns CDR1 LNHDA and CDR2 SQIVND (reference sequence). CDR3 in DNA: TGTGCCAGTAGTATAGGGGGGGGAGCCTACAATGAGCAGTTCTTC. It translates to CASSIGGGAYNEQFF.

This clone has only a few counts. The rearrangement links TRBV2 to TRBJ2-2, with 10 bases aligning to TRBD2. V shed 6 bases and J 3 bases; nucleotides not matched to a gene: 13. The CDR3 covers 18 residues. The germline gives CDR1 SNHLY, CDR2 FYNNEI. CDR3 in amino acids: CASRWASGRARDTGELFF. The CDR3 DNA reads as TGTGCCAGCAGGTGGGCTAGCGGGAGAGCTAGGGACACCGGGGAGCTGTTTTTT.

The J gene is TRBJ2-1, the V gene TRBV4-1, with 9 bases aligning to TRBD1. V lost 2 bases to trimming and J lost 3 bases; unmatched junction nucleotides: 5. The CDR3 loop spans 16 amino acids. Germline CDR1 MGHRA, CDR2 YSYEKL. The CDR3 DNA reads as TGCGCCAGCAGCCAAACGGGGACAGGGTTCTACAATGAGCAGTTCTTC. Its translation: CASSQTGTGFYNEQFF.

The genes are TRBV10-1 and TRBJ1-4, with D unresolved. CDR3 length: 13 amino acids. V was trimmed by 3 bases and J by 4 bases, leaving 6 bases between them. The germline V gene encodes CDR1 WNHNN and CDR2 SYGVQD (reference sequence). In nucleotides, the CDR3 is TGCGCCAGCAGTGATGGAGTTAATGAAAAACTGTTTTTT. Its protein product is CASSDGVNEKLFF.